This T cell receptor beta chain was recorded in a study of regulatory dendritic cells for organ transplantation. This clone has only one observation. What it binds is not known. The CDR3 is 15 amino acids. V was pared by 0 bases and J by 2 bases, with 10 bases between. Germline values: CDR1 LGHNA, CDR2 YSLEER. Profiled with immunoSEQ multiplex PCR; TCRdb holds only in-frame clones, not every one. Of about 20,000 clones in the sample, approximately 83% were seen once. Sorted T cells were CFSE-labeled and cultured 5 days with allogeneic regulatory or mature dendritic cells at 1:10. FACS sorted CD4+ or CD8+ T cells into CD45RA+ naive and CD45RO+ memory. Study-level points and caveats: Naive T cells showed high diversity, memory cells less, memory CD8+ least.

Sequencing was carried out using naive CD4+ T cells from blood cultured with dendritic cells. Described subset: CD45RA+ naive T cells. This TCR came from a human donor in good health. The V and J genes are TRBV4-3 and TRBJ1-2; D gene ambiguous. The chain's CDR3 is CASSQETHVNYGYTF. In DNA, the CDR3 is TGCGCCAGCAGCCAAGAAACACACGTGAACTATGGCTACACCTTC.